This T cell receptor beta chain emerged from a study of metastatic and nonmetastatic thyroid tumors (dated by TCRdb to the early 2020s). Describing the broader study: Repertoires from peripheral blood and from tumor or nodule tissue samples of malignant and benign thyroid patients were compared.

The library came from PCR. Sequencing relied on an Illumina HiSeq 4000. High-throughput sequencing was used to profile the TCR beta-chain CDR3 region of every patient. On the study's bioinformatics: A classifier to discriminate distant-metastatic papillary thyroid cancer patients was built from CDR3 differences across clinicopathological groups. Repertoire diversity was assessed with the Shannon index, and tumor-blood repertoire similarity with the Morisita-Horn index. TCRdb reran the public reads through fastp at Q25 and MiXCR, keeping productive beta chains. TCRdb, not the original authors, processed these V and J calls. This sample comprises about 15,000 clones, approximately 23% of them detected only once. About 12% of the sample rests with the top ten. In its sample, this clone comes out as medium-sized (0.01 to 0.1%). No antigen is known for it. No much larger clone exists at a distance of one base, and base qualities are not known.

No treatment had been received by any patient before thyroid surgery. Using T-cell receptor beta sequencing, the study looked back at clinical samples from patients collected from about 2011 to 2018. On the study overall, not on this receptor specifically: In both blood and tumor samples, TCR beta diversity was reported to be significantly higher in malignant tumors than in benign nodules.

Specimen: tumor tissue. This sequence was found in a female donor with papillary thyroid cancer or a benign thyroid nodule (not recorded which). Some clones in this sample may be carry-over from other donors' samples.

The DNA sequence is TGTGCCTGGAGCAGGCTAGCGGGTACCCCGGGCACCGGGGAGCTGTTTTTT. It translates as CAWSRLAGTPGTGELFF. This chain joins TRBV30 to TRBJ2-2; TRBD2 lines up with 8 middle nucleotides. The CDR3 spans 17 residues, from the cysteine through the phenylalanine. Here the CDR3 DNA is all that survives: 51 bases in frame from base 1. Germline trimming: 3 bases from V, 4 bases from J; junction bases outside gene matches: 13. In the germline V gene (reference sequence), CDR1 corresponds to GTSNPN and CDR2 to SVGIG.